This T cell receptor (beta chain) derives from a study of cytomegalovirus exposure and HLA in healthy donors. Study information: One earlier analysis, a look at 150 million to 200 million T cells, found fewer than 140 million unique TCR beta sequences.

Concerning this clone: Its antigen is currently unknown.

Study observations and caveats: When analyzed later, a missense DCLRE1C variant was found to be linked to TCR beta V- and J-gene trimming. In an earlier analysis, in some 540 donors, most V segments appeared productive either ~87% or ~30% of the time.

PCR employed 60 Vbeta and 13 Jbeta primers. The repertoire was sequenced with immunoSEQ multiplex PCR; TCRdb's copy has only in-frame clones and lacks some. Of about 160,000 clones listed, roughly four fifths are singletons. The germline V gene encodes CDR1 SQVTM and CDR2 ANQGSEA. Trimming took off 4 bases at V and 0 bases at J, with 19 bases between the two ends. The CDR3 consists of 18 residues. The chain uses TRBV29-1 and TRBJ2-6; TRBD1 is a possible D gene (6 bases). Sequenced material: PBMCs. The TCR originated in a woman aged 40 to 49 in good health and CMV-seronegative. The CDR3 region has the DNA TGCAGCGTTGTAAGTGTGACAGGCCCTAGCTCTGGGGCCAACGTCCTGACTTTC. Protein sequence: CSVVSVTGPSSGANVLTF.